A selection of T cell receptor beta chains follows, all from one sample in a study of blood T cell repertoires in COVID-19. Clones were read by immunoSEQ multiplex PCR, and TCRdb kept only the in-frame ones, dropping some. The table lists 95,000 to 110,000 clones, about 80% of them singletons, with roughly 4.3% in the top ten. The sequenced sample was peripheral blood. These receptors originate from a man aged 65 to 79 with acute or convalescent COVID-19. Both conserved end residues are part of each CDR3. D genes are given only for firm matches. For some rows the clone size is stated as once, few or many, or as a class when expanded; others skip it.

clone_size	cdr3_length	v_call	j_call	d_call	cdr3_aa	cdr3_nt
-	14	TRBV6-6	TRBJ1-5	TRBD1	CASRGTGHNQPQHF	TGTGCCAGCAGGGGGACAGGGCACAATCAGCCCCAGCATTTT
once	14	TRBV6-5	TRBJ1-2	TRBD1	CASSPPGQTSGYTF	TGTGCCAGCAGCCCCCCGGGACAGACATCTGGCTACACCTTC
-	16	TRBV7-2	TRBJ1-6	-	CASSLEPRADNSPLHF	TGTGCCAGCAGCTTAGAGCCCAGGGCGGATAATTCACCCCTCCACTTT
-	14	TRBV3-1/TRBV3-2	TRBJ1-2	TRBD1	CASSQAGTGVGYTF	TGTGCCAGCAGCCAAGCCGGGACAGGTGTTGGCTACACCTTC
-	14	TRBV10-3	TRBJ2-7	-	CAISDFGQNYEQYF	TGTGCCATCAGTGATTTTGGACAGAACTACGAGCAGTACTTC
-	14	TRBV2	TRBJ1-1	-	CASSEEESRTEAFF	TGTGCCAGCAGTGAAGAAGAATCCAGAACTGAAGCTTTCTTT
-	15	TRBV7-8	TRBJ2-2	-	CASSLAAGSTGELFF	TGTGCCAGCAGCTTAGCGGCGGGGTCCACCGGGGAGCTGTTTTTT
-	13	TRBV5-4	TRBJ1-5	TRBD1	CASSWDRDQPQHF	TGTGCCAGCAGCTGGGACAGAGATCAGCCCCAGCATTTT
-	13	TRBV11-2	TRBJ2-3	-	CASSGDLTDTQYF	TGTGCCAGCAGCGGGGACTTGACAGATACGCAGTATTTT
-	15	TRBV18	TRBJ2-1	-	CASSPPAQVYNEQFF	TGTGCCAGCTCACCACCGGCGCAGGTCTACAATGAGCAGTTCTTC
-	20	TRBV7-6	TRBJ2-3	TRBD2	CASSSPRRDYDFKSTDTQYF	TGTGCCAGCAGCTCGCCTCGCCGGGACTACGACTTCAAAAGCACAGATACGCAGTATTTT
-	16	TRBV3-1/TRBV3-2	TRBJ2-6	-	CASSLSQGSGANVLTF	TGTGCCAGCAGCCTCTCGCAGGGCTCTGGGGCCAACGTCCTGACTTTC
-	12	TRBV18	TRBJ1-5	-	CASSPGDQPQHF	TGTGCCAGCTCACCGGGAGATCAGCCCCAGCATTTT
-	13	TRBV5-4	TRBJ2-2	-	CASSPGQTGELFF	TGTGCCAGCAGCCCCGGACAAACCGGGGAGCTGTTTTTT
-	16	TRBV3-1/TRBV3-2	TRBJ2-5	-	CASSHGSWGPVETQYF	TGTGCCAGCAGCCATGGGTCGTGGGGGCCGGTGGAGACCCAGTACTTC
-	14	TRBV3-1/TRBV3-2	TRBJ2-7	-	CASSQEGSSYEQYF	TGTGCCAGCAGCCAAGAGGGCAGCTCCTACGAGCAGTACTTC
-	13	TRBV5-1	TRBJ1-5	-	CASSPQGTQPQHF	TGCGCCAGCAGCCCCCAGGGTACTCAGCCCCAGCATTTT
-	12	TRBV12-3/TRBV12-4	TRBJ2-7	-	CASRDSSYEQYF	TGTGCCAGCAGGGACAGCTCCTACGAGCAGTACTTC
-	13	TRBV19	TRBJ1-4	-	CASSPGRREKLFF	TGTGCCAGTAGTCCCGGGCGGAGGGAAAAACTGTTTTTT
-	12	TRBV7-9	TRBJ2-7	-	CASSLGTYEQYF	TGTGCCAGCAGCTTAGGTACTTACGAGCAGTACTTC
-	13	TRBV5-6	TRBJ1-6	-	CASSGEDSSPLHF	TGTGCCAGCAGCGGCGAGGATTCTTCACCCCTCCACTTT
-	13	TRBV19	TRBJ1-2	-	CASRKDRDYGYTF	TGTGCCAGTAGAAAGGACAGAGACTATGGCTACACCTTC
-	15	TRBV2	TRBJ2-1	TRBD1	CASNPSGQGADEQFF	TGTGCCAGCAACCCATCGGGACAGGGGGCCGATGAGCAGTTCTTC
-	14	TRBV9	TRBJ2-1	-	CASSPSGATNEQFF	TGTGCCAGCAGCCCAAGCGGAGCAACCAATGAGCAGTTCTTC
-	13	TRBV19	TRBJ1-2	TRBD1	CASSAGQGNGYTF	TGTGCCAGTAGTGCCGGACAGGGAAACGGCTACACCTTC
once	16	TRBV18	TRBJ2-3	TRBD2	CASSPPGGGGTDTQYF	TGTGCCAGCTCACCACCCGGCGGGGGGGGCACAGATACGCAGTATTTT
-	13	TRBV27	TRBJ1-6	-	CASSPSGDSPLHF	TGTGCCAGCAGTCCCTCGGGGGATTCACCCCTCCACTTT
-	17	TRBV19	TRBJ1-3	TRBD1	CASSSGQGVSSGNTIYF	TGTGCCAGTAGTTCGGGACAGGGGGTGAGCTCTGGAAACACCATATATTTT
-	15	TRBV25-1	TRBJ1-2	TRBD1	CASSDTGGWNYGYTF	TGTGCCAGCAGTGACACAGGGGGCTGGAACTATGGCTACACCTTC
-	13	TRBV24-1	TRBJ1-5	-	CATSRGVNQPQHF	TGTGCCACCAGCAGGGGTGTCAATCAGCCCCAGCATTTT
-	13	TRBV5-1	TRBJ1-1	-	CASSLRGNTEAFF	TGCGCCAGCAGCCTGCGGGGGAACACTGAAGCTTTCTTT
-	13	TRBV6-4	TRBJ1-2	-	CASSDGGGRGYTF	TGTGCCAGCAGTGACGGGGGCGGCCGGGGCTACACCTTC
-	14	TRBV6-5	TRBJ1-5	-	CASSYKSGSQPQHF	TGTGCCAGCAGTTACAAATCGGGGTCTCAGCCCCAGCATTTT
-	13	TRBV12-3/TRBV12-4	TRBJ1-1	TRBD1	CASTWTGNTEAFF	TGTGCCAGCACTTGGACAGGGAACACTGAAGCTTTCTTT
once	15	TRBV9	TRBJ1-2	-	CASAPWGRDRDGYTF	TGTGCCAGCGCACCGTGGGGCAGGGATAGGGATGGCTACACCTTC
few	15	TRBV11-1	TRBJ2-2	TRBD1	CASSLGTGNTGELFF	TGTGCCAGCAGCTTAGGGACAGGGAACACCGGGGAGCTGTTTTTT
-	16	TRBV5-1	TRBJ2-3	-	CASSLGASRQTDTQYF	TGCGCCAGCAGCTTGGGCGCTAGCCGGCAGACGGATACGCAGTATTTT
-	13	TRBV25-1	TRBJ2-1	-	CASSEPGINEQFF	TGTGCCAGCAGTGAACCAGGGATCAATGAGCAGTTCTTC
few	18	TRBV6-1	TRBJ2-5	TRBD2	CASSERLAGGAYQETQYF	TGTGCCAGCAGTGAACGACTAGCGGGGGGGGCGTACCAAGAGACCCAGTACTTC
-	15	TRBV2	TRBJ1-5	TRBD1	CASSETGQGNQPQHF	TGTGCCAGCAGTGAGACAGGGCAGGGCAATCAGCCCCAGCATTTT
few	12	TRBV29-1	TRBJ2-5	TRBD1	CSVTGTGLSQYF	TGCAGTGTGACCGGGACAGGGCTATCCCAGTACTTC
-	14	TRBV5-6	TRBJ2-7	-	CASSLSIVSYEQYF	TGTGCCAGCAGCTTGAGCATTGTCTCCTACGAGCAGTACTTC
few	13	TRBV5-8	TRBJ2-1	TRBD2	CASSPRRGGEQFF	TGTGCCAGCAGCCCACGTCGGGGGGGCGAGCAGTTCTTC
few	14	TRBV5-1	TRBJ1-1	-	CASSLAGRNTEAFF	TGCGCCAGCAGCTTGGCAGGGCGGAACACTGAAGCTTTCTTT
-	14	TRBV27	TRBJ1-6	-	CASSLPGYNSPLHF	TGTGCCAGCAGTTTACCCGGCTATAATTCACCCCTCCACTTT
-	13	TRBV7-9	TRBJ2-7	-	CASGRGRSYEQYF	TGTGCCAGCGGCCGAGGCCGCTCCTACGAGCAGTACTTC
-	16	TRBV5-4	TRBJ2-3	TRBD1	CASSLAPGTGTDTQYF	TGTGCCAGCAGCTTGGCACCAGGGACAGGCACAGATACGCAGTATTTT
-	15	TRBV7-2	TRBJ2-1	TRBD2	CASSSTSGGRNEQFF	TGTGCCAGCAGCTCGACTAGCGGGGGCCGCAATGAGCAGTTCTTC